Each of the 19 T cell receptor beta chains below was sequenced from the same sample in a study of human T cells and chemical hapten exposure. Described time point: patch test 3, about 24 weeks after DPC sensitization. The treatment is: therapeutic diphenylcyclopropenone sensitization with weekly scalp DPC. TCRdb processed the RACE reads anew with MiXCR; each CDR3 protein has one entry. The sample gives 150,000 to 200,000 distinct CDR3 sequences, under 25% of which show up once; approximately 2.3% is in the top ten. This specimen consisted of whole blood, obtained in connection with sensitization to the hapten diphenylcyclopropenone (DPC). The receptors originated from a woman aged 40 to 50 with alopecia areata. Some clones in this sample may be carry-over from other donors' samples.

CDR3 in amino acids: CASSQASGGGWTQYF. The CDR3 DNA reads as TGCGCCAGCAGCCAGGCGAGTGGCGGCGGTTGGACCCAGTACTTC. V gene TRBV4-1 combines with J gene TRBJ2-5; D is undetermined. The CDR3 sequence is 15 residues long. Trimming stripped 3 bases from V and 7 bases from J, with 18 bases between. Germline V gives CDR1 MGHRA, CDR2 YSYEKL.

This rearrangement joins TRBV27 to TRBJ2-5; D unresolved. The CDR3 loop spans 14 amino acids. Germline lookup yields CDR1 MNHEY and CDR2 SMNVEV (reference sequence). Trimming removed 5 bases at V and 4 bases at J, with 14 bases between. As DNA, the CDR3 is TGTGCCAGCAGTCCCCTAGATCGGCTAGAGACCCAGTACTTC. It translates to CASSPLDRLETQYF.

This chain links TRBV7-2 with TRBJ1-1, with 9 bases that match TRBD1. Germline V CDR1 and CDR2: SGHTA, FQGNSA. V was clipped by 5 bases and J by 5 bases; unmatched bases: 9. This CDR3 region has 15 residues. As DNA, the CDR3 is TGTGCCAGCAGCCCGGACAGGGGCAGGGTGACTGAAGCTTTCTTT. It yields the protein CASSPDRGRVTEAFF. Together with reference TRBV7-2 and TRBJ1-1, the CDR3 gives the full variable domain: GAGVSQSPSNKVTEKGKDVELRCDPISGHTALYWYRQSLGQGLEFLIYFQGNSAPDKSGLPSDRFSAERTGGSVSTLTIQRTQQEDSAVYLCASSPDRGRVTEAFFGQGTRLTVV.

CDR3 in DNA: TGTGCCAGCAGCTTAGGGAACTCCCACACTGAAGCTTTCTTT. It codes for CASSLGNSHTEAFF. The chain carries TRBV7-9 and TRBJ1-1, with no clear D. CDR3 size: 14 residues. Trimming removed 1 base at V and 3 bases at J, with 9 bases between. CDR1 is SEHNR, CDR2 FQNEAQ, per germline (reference sequence).

V gene TRBV29-1 combines with J gene TRBJ2-1; 8 nucleotides match TRBD2. The length of the CDR3 is 14 residues. The germline V gene encodes CDR1 SQVTM and CDR2 ANQGSEA. The ends lost 7 bases at V and 6 bases at J; junction bases unmatched: 11. In nucleotides, the CDR3 is TGCAGCGCCTCATGGGGTGCGGGAGGCAATGAGCAGTTCTTC. Protein: CSASWGAGGNEQFF.

The rearrangement joins TRBV7-2 to TRBJ2-7; no definite D call. CDR1 SGHTA and CDR2 FQGNSA come from the germline V gene. V shed 4 bases and J shed 4 bases, with 14 bases lying between them. The CDR3 is 14 residues long. The CDR3 DNA is TGTGCCAGCAGCTCCTACGGGCCCCCTTACGAGCAGTACTTC. It translates to CASSSYGPPYEQYF.

The CDR3 spells CASKADGTDTQYF. CDR3 bases: TGTGCCAGCAAAGCGGACGGGACAGATACGCAGTATTTT. V gene TRBV6-2 or TRBV6-3 combines with J gene TRBJ2-3; TRBD2 might be the D (5 bases). The ends were cut back, 7 bases at V and 3 bases at J, with 11 bases in the middle. CDR1 and CDR2 from the germline V gene are MNHEY and SVGEGT. The CDR3 spans 13 residues.

The chain combines TRBV12-3 or TRBV12-4 with TRBJ2-1; D is ambiguous. The CDR3 contains 15 residues. Trimming removed 5 bases from V and 0 bases from J, with 11 bases in between. The CDR3 nucleotides read TGTGCCAGCAGTCTAAGCGACATCTCCTACAATGAGCAGTTCTTC. It codes for CASSLSDISYNEQFF.

This clonotype showed up many times. V gene TRBV7-8 combines with J gene TRBJ2-5; D gene uncertain. The CDR3 loop spans 13 amino acids. V gave up 1 base and J gave up 5 bases, with 8 bases separating them. Germline assignment: CDR1 SGHVS and CDR2 FQNEAQ. The CDR3 region is CASSLGGPETQYF. CDR3 nucleotide sequence: TGTGCCAGCAGCTTAGGTGGGCCCGAGACCCAGTACTTC.

The chain uses TRBV27 and TRBJ2-1, with D unclear. V gave up 7 bases and J gave up 6 bases, with 7 bases separating them. The V gene's germline CDR1 is MNHEY and CDR2 SMNVEV (reference sequence). This CDR3 has 11 residues. CDR3: CASTRLNEQFF. The CDR3, as DNA: TGTGCCAGCACCAGGCTCAATGAGCAGTTCTTC.

The J gene is TRBJ1-4, the V gene TRBV7-9; no definite D call. V lost 2 bases and J 5 bases, leaving 12 bases between the germline ends. Germline-derived CDR1 and CDR2 are SEHNR and FQNEAQ (reference sequence). There are 15 residues in the CDR3. DNA of the CDR3: TGTGCCAGCAGCTTATCTCGACCGGGAAATGAAAAACTGTTTTTT. Translating gives CASSLSRPGNEKLFF.

The rearrangement uses TRBV12-3 or TRBV12-4 and TRBJ1-2, with 8 bases identical to TRBD1. Losses at the gene ends were 3 bases for V and 7 bases for J; bases not matched to a gene: 4. This CDR3 spans 13 amino acids. The CDR3 loop reads CASSFQGAVGYTF. The CDR3 region has the DNA TGTGCCAGCAGTTTTCAGGGGGCTGTTGGCTACACCTTC.

This chain joins TRBV10-3 and TRBJ2-4; TRBD2 matches at 12 bases. Germline V gives CDR1 ENHRY, CDR2 SYGVKD. The CDR3 is 20 amino acids. Unmatched junction bases numbered 10, after V lost 0 bases and J lost 1 base. In DNA, the CDR3 is TGTGCCATCAGTGAGTCGACTAGCGGGAGCCGACGGACGGCCAAAAACATTCAGTACTTC. Translation: CAISESTSGSRRTAKNIQYF.

The chain recombines TRBV6-5 with TRBJ2-7; D is uncertain. The V end was cut by 7 bases, the J end by 7 bases, with 26 bases between. The length of the CDR3 is 16 residues. Germline V CDR1 and CDR2: MNHEY, SVGAGI. CDR3 residues: CASTGIGFGYSKEQYF. CDR3 DNA sequence: TGTGCCAGCACTGGAATCGGGTTCGGATACTCGAAGGAGCAGTACTTC.

This rearrangement joins TRBV7-8 to TRBJ1-5; TRBD1 is a possible D gene (6 bases). V gave up 1 base and J gave up 0 bases, with 10 bases separating them. From germline, CDR1 is SGHVS and CDR2 FQNEAQ. CDR3 size: 16 residues. The DNA for the CDR3 is TGTGCCAGCAGCTTAGGGACAGCATATAGCAATCAGCCCCAGCATTTT. Translating it yields CASSLGTAYSNQPQHF.

A few counts support this clonotype. The chain carries TRBV20-1 and TRBJ2-7; 9 positions agree with TRBD2. J lost 3 bases, V lost 5 bases, and 11 bases had no gene match. The CDR3 runs to 15 residues. Germline CDR1 reads DFQATT; CDR2 reads SNEGSKA (reference sequence). The CDR3 here is CSAASSGTGSYEQYF. The DNA for the CDR3 is TGCAGTGCTGCTTCTAGCGGGACGGGGAGCTACGAGCAGTACTTC.

CDR3 sequence: CASSQGQYQETQYF. CDR3 coding DNA: TGTGCCAGCTCGCAAGGACAGTATCAAGAGACCCAGTACTTC. This chain uses TRBV18 with TRBJ2-5; a weak D match, TRBD1 (6 bases). The CDR3 has 14 amino acids. Germline-derived CDR1 and CDR2 are KGHSH and LQKENI. V shed 6 bases and J shed 2 bases, with 13 bases lying between them.

CDR3 bases: TGCAGTGCTAGAGAGGGGGCAGGGGAGGCCTACAATGAGCAGTTCTTC. It yields the protein CSAREGAGEAYNEQFF. The chain recombines TRBV20-1 with TRBJ2-1; D possibly matches TRBD1 or TRBD2 (6 bases each). Trimming took 0 bases from V and 2 from J, leaving 14 bases between them. The CDR3 covers 16 residues. CDR1 is DFQATT and CDR2 is SNEGSKA in the germline V gene (reference sequence).

V gene TRBV6-2 or TRBV6-3 combines with J gene TRBJ2-5, with TRBD2 as a possible D gene (5 bases). Trimming took 3 bases from V and 1 from J, leaving 12 bases between them. The V gene's germline CDR1 is MNHEY and CDR2 SVGEGT. CDR3 length equals 15 residues. CDR3 nucleotide sequence: TGTGCCAGCAGTTATCCGAGCGGAAGCCAAGAGACCCAGTACTTC. It yields the protein CASSYPSGSQETQYF.